One sample yielded the 30 T cell receptor beta chains listed below, sequenced in a study of blood T cell repertoires in COVID-19. TCRdb's table, derived via immunoSEQ multiplex PCR, lists solely in-frame clones and lacks some. The sample lists 200,000 to 300,000 clones, 70% to 85% occurring once. What was sequenced was peripheral blood. The receptor source for this set is a woman of 80 years or more with acute or convalescent COVID-19.

Remarks on this clone: The sample carries other DNA sequences with the same CDR3. CDR3 nucleotides: TGCGCCAGCAGCCCTCAGGGCGCGAACACCGGGGAGCTGTTTTTT. It yields the protein CASSPQGANTGELFF. The chain links TRBV5-1 to TRBJ2-2; possible D gene TRBD1, 5 bases. The CDR3 is 15 residues long. Germline lookup yields CDR1 SGHRS and CDR2 YFSETQ. V was pared by 4 bases and J by 0 bases, with 10 bases between.

The rearrangement uses TRBV7-9 and TRBJ1-5; 7 bases match TRBD1. CDR1 is SEHNR, CDR2 FQNEAQ, per germline (reference sequence). The ends lost 6 bases at V and 7 bases at J; junction bases unmatched: 9. CDR3 length equals 14 residues. CDR3 bases: TGTGCCAGCAGTTACGACAGGGATCGCCAGCCCCAGCATTTT. It codes for CASSYDRDRQPQHF.

The chain recombines TRBV4-1 with TRBJ1-5; D is unclear. CDR3 length: 14 residues. Germline loops: CDR1 MGHRA, CDR2 YSYEKL. Trimming removed 0 bases at V and 4 bases at J, with 7 bases between. In nucleotides, the CDR3 is TGCGCCAGCAGCCAAGACGGCAGGAATCAGCCCCAGCATTTT. Translating it yields CASSQDGRNQPQHF.

With regard to this clone: The same CDR3 also results from other DNA sequences found in this sample. The chain uses TRBV5-1 and TRBJ1-5; 8 bases fit TRBD1. The length of the CDR3 is 15 residues. Trimming cost V 4 bases and J 0 bases; bases outside gene matches: 3. The V gene's germline CDR1 is SGHRS and CDR2 YFSETQ. The CDR3 DNA sequence: TGCGCCAGCAGCCCAGGACAGGGTAGCAATCAGCCCCAGCATTTT. Amino acid sequence: CASSPGQGSNQPQHF. Combining the CDR3 with reference TRBV5-1 and TRBJ1-5 gives the whole variable domain KAGVTQTPRYLIKTRGQQVTLSCSPISGHRSVSWYQQTPGQGLQFLFEYFSETQRNKGNFPGRFSGRQFSNSRSEMNVSTLELGDSALYLCASSPGQGSNQPQHFGDGTRLSIL.

The chain uses TRBV19 and TRBJ1-2; 11 nucleotides agree with TRBD1. V trimming: 8 bases; J trimming: 4 bases; junction bases outside the gene matches: 9. CDR3 size: 15 residues. The V gene's germline CDR1 is LNHDA and CDR2 SQIVND (reference sequence). CDR3 residues: CASSARTGGGYGYTF. In DNA, the CDR3 is TGTGCCAGTTCAGCCCGGACAGGGGGCGGCTATGGCTACACCTTC. The whole variable domain, remainder taken from reference TRBV19 and TRBJ1-2, is DGGITQSPKYLFRKEGQNVTLSCEQNLNHDAMYWYRQDPGQGLRLIYYSQIVNDFQKGDIAEGYSVSREKKESFPLTVTSAQKNPTAFYLCASSARTGGGYGYTFGSGTRLTVV.

The chain carries TRBV4-3 and TRBJ2-5; 9 nucleotides align to TRBD2. There are 15 residues in the CDR3. CDR1 is LGHNA and CDR2 is YSLEER in the germline V gene. The V and J ends lost 4 bases and 4 bases, in that order; junction bases with no gene match: 7. The CDR3 is CASSPGTSWGETQYF. As DNA, the CDR3 is TGCGCCAGCAGCCCGGGGACTAGCTGGGGAGAGACCCAGTACTTC.

This chain joins TRBV4-1 and TRBJ2-1; tentatively, D is TRBD2 (5 bases). The CDR3 extends over 14 amino acids. The V gene lost 4 bases and the J gene lost 1 base, with 8 bases spanning the gap. CDR1 MGHRA and CDR2 YSYEKL come from the germline V gene. CDR3 region: CASSPGISYNEQFF. The CDR3 coding sequence is TGCGCCAGCAGCCCCGGGATTTCCTACAATGAGCAGTTCTTC.

V usage is TRBV15 and J usage is TRBJ1-4; D unresolved. The V and J ends lost 4 bases and 2 bases respectively, with 17 bases between them. CDR3 size: 17 residues. In germline, CDR1 is LNHNV, CDR2 YYDKDF (reference sequence). CDR3 DNA sequence: TGTGCCACCAGCACAGACCCGGGGAGGTCGACTAATGAAAAACTGTTTTTT. Its translation: CATSTDPGRSTNEKLFF.

The rearrangement links TRBV9 to TRBJ1-5; D is unresolved. Germline V gene sequence: CDR1 SGDLS, CDR2 YYNGEE. There are 13 residues in the CDR3. Trimming took 0 bases from V and 6 from J, leaving 7 bases between them. CDR3 region: CASSVGAGQPQHF. The CDR3 coding sequence is TGTGCCAGCAGCGTAGGGGCGGGTCAGCCCCAGCATTTT.

The chain recombines TRBV2 with TRBJ1-4; TRBD1 is a possible D gene (6 bases). Trimming removed 5 bases from V and 10 bases from J, with 17 bases in between. This CDR3 comprises 14 residues. Germline CDR1 SNHLY, CDR2 FYNNEI. The CDR3 loop is CASSPGIQGGKLFF. CDR3 DNA sequence: TGTGCCAGCAGTCCCGGGATTCAAGGGGGAAAACTGTTTTTT. Looking up the rest from reference TRBV2 and TRBJ1-4 gives the full variable domain: EPEVTQTPSHQVTQMGQEVILRCVPISNHLYFYWYRQILGQKVEFLVSFYNNEISEKSEIFDDQFSVERPDGSNFTLKIRSTKLEDSAMYFCASSPGIQGGKLFFGSGTQLSVL.

This clone was counted a few times. The chain carries TRBV12-3 or TRBV12-4 and TRBJ1-1; D is uncertain. This CDR3 comprises 13 residues. Trimming left V 2 bases short and J 3 bases short, with 7 bases between. CDR3 residues: CASSLREHTEAFF. The CDR3 DNA reads TGTGCCAGCAGTTTAAGAGAACACACTGAAGCTTTCTTT.

V gene TRBV7-2 combines with J gene TRBJ1-5; TRBD1 matches at 7 bases. This CDR3 has 15 residues. Germline CDR1 is SGHTA and CDR2 is FQGNSA. Trimming at V came to 5 bases and at J to 0 bases, leaving 4 bases not matched to a gene. The CDR3 coding sequence is TGTGCCAGCAGCAACCGACAGGGTAGCAATCAGCCCCAGCATTTT. This translates into CASSNRQGSNQPQHF.

The chain joins TRBV20-1 to TRBJ2-2; 9 bases are shared with TRBD2. Germline CDR1 DFQATT, CDR2 SNEGSKA (reference sequence). V was clipped by 3 bases and J by 6 bases; unmatched bases: 14. CDR3 length: 17 amino acids. CDR3 nucleotides: TGCAGTGCTAGTCCGGCTAGCGGGGTCCCAAAGTCCGGGGAGCTGTTTTTT. It specifies CSASPASGVPKSGELFF.

This chain connects TRBV28 to TRBJ2-7; 9 bases fit TRBD1. With V trimmed by 3 bases and J by 5 bases, 5 bases remained unmatched. The germline V gene has CDR1 MDHEN and CDR2 SYDVKM. The CDR3 runs 14 residues. The CDR3 reads CASSFLGTGNEQYF. The CDR3 bases are TGTGCCAGCAGTTTTCTTGGGACAGGGAACGAGCAGTACTTC.

V gene TRBV4-3 combines with J gene TRBJ2-1; 8 bases agree with TRBD2. V was pared by 0 bases and J by 2 bases, with 6 bases of the junction left unmatched. The CDR3 length is 17 residues. CDR1 and CDR2 (germline): LGHNA, YSLEER. CDR3 amino acids: CASSQDFAGGPYNEQFF. The CDR3 region has the DNA TGCGCCAGCAGCCAAGATTTTGCGGGAGGTCCCTACAATGAGCAGTTCTTC.

This clone was recorded only once. V and J are TRBV11-2 and TRBJ1-1, with 7 positions matching TRBD1. The germline gives CDR1 SGHAT, CDR2 FQNNGV. Trimming cost V 3 bases and J 5 bases; bases outside gene matches: 6. This CDR3 contains 14 residues. CDR3 amino acids: CASSLSRGETEAFF. As DNA, the CDR3 is TGTGCCAGCAGCTTGTCCAGGGGGGAAACTGAAGCTTTCTTT. Looking up the rest from reference TRBV11-2 and TRBJ1-1 gives the full variable domain: EAGVAQSPRYKIIEKRQSVAFWCNPISGHATLYWYQQILGQGPKLLIQFQNNGVVDDSQLPKDRFSAERLKGVDSTLKIQPAKLEDSAVYLCASSLSRGETEAFFGQGTRLTVV.

This chain links TRBV5-4 with TRBJ2-1; TRBD2 matches 8 bases. The CDR3 contains 17 residues. Germline CDR1 and CDR2: SGHNT and YYREEE (reference sequence). Trimming at V came to 5 bases and at J to 6 bases, leaving 16 bases not matched to a gene. The CDR3 protein is CASRMGGPGLGSNEQFF. The CDR3 bases are TGTGCCAGCAGAATGGGGGGACCGGGACTAGGAAGCAATGAGCAGTTCTTC.

This chain joins TRBV7-2 and TRBJ2-1; 9 nucleotides align to TRBD2. The CDR3 runs 17 residues. V gave up 1 base and J gave up 7 bases; unmatched junction bases: 11. Per the germline V gene, CDR1 is SGHTA and CDR2 is FQGNSA. CDR3 in amino acids: CASSLVGSRGGQNEQFF. The CDR3 DNA is TGTGCCAGCAGCTTAGTAGGGTCGCGGGGGGGCCAGAATGAGCAGTTCTTC.

This chain connects TRBV7-2 to TRBJ2-1; D is possibly TRBD2 (7 bases). CDR1 is SGHTA, CDR2 FQGNSA, per germline. The CDR3 is 16 residues long. The V end was cut by 5 bases, the J end by 2 bases, with 16 bases between. In nucleotides, the CDR3 is TGTGCCAGCAGCATACGGGGGGCCCTCACCTACAATGAGCAGTTCTTC. Protein: CASSIRGALTYNEQFF.

This rearrangement joins TRBV6-5 to TRBJ1-6, with D possibly being TRBD1 (5 bases). V was pared by 6 bases and J by 9 bases, with 15 bases between. In germline, CDR1 is MNHEY, CDR2 SVGAGI. The CDR3 totals 14 residues. CDR3 amino acids: CASRGDFTGSPLHF. DNA for the CDR3: TGTGCCAGCAGGGGGGACTTCACGGGTTCACCCCTCCACTTT.

The rearrangement uses TRBV28 and TRBJ1-2, with D unclear. The CDR3 totals 12 residues. CDR1 MDHEN and CDR2 SYDVKM come from the germline V gene. V was shortened by 4 bases and J by 3 bases, with 6 bases between the two germline ends. This CDR3 is CASSSSYYGYTF. The CDR3 nucleotides read TGTGCCAGCAGTTCCTCTTACTATGGCTACACCTTC.

Only a few counts were recorded for this clone. The V and J genes are TRBV3-1 (or the pseudogene TRBV3-2) and TRBJ2-1, with TRBD2 matching over 12 bases. V shed 5 bases and J 6 bases; nucleotides not matched to a gene: 2. The CDR3 totals 14 residues. Germline-derived CDR1 and CDR2 are LGHDT and YNNKEL (reference sequence). CDR3 DNA: TGTGCCAGCAGCAGGGGACTAGCGGGCAATGAGCAGTTCTTC. Amino acid sequence: CASSRGLAGNEQFF.

V usage is TRBV6-5 and J usage is TRBJ2-7, with 8 bases lining up with TRBD2. V shed 6 bases and J 3 bases; nucleotides not matched to a gene: 7. This CDR3 has 14 amino acids. Germline CDR1 and CDR2: MNHEY and SVGAGI. CDR3 sequence: CASRTNGGVYEQYF. CDR3 sequence (DNA): TGTGCCAGCAGGACCAACGGGGGGGTCTACGAGCAGTACTTC.

The rearrangement uses TRBV29-1 and TRBJ1-2, with D possibly being TRBD1 (5 bases). CDR1 and CDR2 from the germline V gene are SQVTM and ANQGSEA. V was shortened by 4 bases and J by 4 bases, with 13 bases between the two germline ends. This CDR3 is built from 13 residues. CDR3 residues: CSVVAGPTYGYTF. The CDR3 bases are TGCAGCGTTGTAGCAGGGCCCACCTATGGCTACACCTTC.

J is TRBJ2-1 and V is TRBV30; a possible D gene is TRBD2 (5 bases). The CDR3 contains 16 residues. Trimming cost V 3 bases and J 6 bases, with 21 bases left between them. The V gene's germline CDR1 is GTSNPN and CDR2 SVGIG (reference sequence). CDR3 DNA: TGTGCCTGGAGGAGGACTGACCTCAGTTTCGTCAATGAGCAGTTCTTC. It encodes CAWRRTDLSFVNEQFF.

This rearrangement joins TRBV18 to TRBJ2-1; no reliable D call. The germline CDR1 and CDR2 sequences are KGHSH and LQKENI. V gave up 0 bases and J gave up 4 bases, with 4 bases separating them. The CDR3 loop spans 13 amino acids. CDR3 loop: CASSPPRYNEQFF. Here the CDR3 DNA reads TGTGCCAGCTCACCACCGCGATACAATGAGCAGTTCTTC.

This chain links TRBV29-1 with TRBJ1-2, with 8 positions matching TRBD1. Trimming cost V 3 bases and J 1 base; bases outside gene matches: 7. The V gene's germline CDR1 is SQVTM and CDR2 ANQGSEA. The CDR3 is 15 amino acids. The CDR3 DNA follows: TGCAGCGTTGAGGGTCAGGGGGCGATTAACTATGGCTACACCTTC. Residues: CSVEGQGAINYGYTF. Based on the CDR3 plus reference TRBV29-1 and TRBJ1-2, the full variable domain is SAVISQKPSRDICQRGTSLTIQCQVDSQVTMMFWYRQQPGQSLTLIATANQGSEATYESGFVIDKFPISRPNLTFSTLTVSNMSPEDSSIYLCSVEGQGAINYGYTFGSGTRLTVV.

The genes are TRBV9 and TRBJ2-5, with TRBD2 matching over 8 bases. CDR3 length: 16 amino acids. Germline V gives CDR1 SGDLS, CDR2 YYNGEE. After removal of 0 bases from V and 4 bases from J, the junction contained 8 bases not matched to a gene. CDR3 in amino acids: CASSVGGSGLVETQYF. In DNA, the CDR3 is TGTGCCAGCAGCGTAGGAGGATCGGGACTAGTAGAGACCCAGTACTTC.

J is TRBJ2-3 and V is TRBV5-1; 8 bases are shared with TRBD2. This CDR3 contains 14 residues. The V gene's germline CDR1 is SGHRS and CDR2 YFSETQ. V lost 5 bases and J lost 2; bases outside the gene matches: 4. CDR3 DNA sequence: TGCGCCAGCAGGTTGACTAGCGTCACAGATACGCAGTATTTT. This gives the protein CASRLTSVTDTQYF.

CDR3 coding DNA: TGTGCCAGCAGCTTAGGGCTAGCGGGAACCGGGGAGCTGTTTTTT. This gives the protein CASSLGLAGTGELFF. The J gene is TRBJ2-2, the V gene TRBV7-2; 9 bases fit TRBD2. This CDR3 region has 15 residues. CDR1 SGHTA and CDR2 FQGNSA come from the germline V gene. J gave up 5 bases and V 1 base, and 2 bases lay outside the gene matches.